The T cell receptor beta chain described here comes from a study of identifying expanded T cells in peripheral blood. Points from the study as a whole: Approximately 2-week clone count variance significantly increased as total template count grew. Technical replicates showed about 1.1 changed clones; roughly two weeks 15 to 20; four weeks 19.

Using immunoSEQ multiplex PCR, the repertoire was profiled, and TCRdb retains in-frame clones only, with some absent. In the table there are some 100,000 clones, around 88% of which are singletons. Remarks on this clone: Its antigen is not identified.

V shed 10 bases and J shed 4 bases, with 10 bases lying between them. Germline V gene data show CDR1 as MNHEY and CDR2 as SVGAGI. The CDR3 totals 11 residues. Sequencing was done on a sample of blood. This chain uses TRBV6-5 with TRBJ1-2, with D hard to call. The receptor's source is a person aged 18 to 75 in good health. CDR3 DNA sequence: TGTGCCACCACCCTGACCTATGGCTACACCTTC. This encodes CATTLTYGYTF.